The clone carrying this T cell receptor (beta chain) occurred once. Recruits, aged roughly 18 to 95 years, lived in under 25 US areas. Germline CDR1 is SGHRS and CDR2 is YFSETQ. The CDR3 consists of 16 residues. With V trimmed by 2 bases and J by 6 bases, 8 bases remained unmatched. The data are from a study of blood T cell repertoires in COVID-19. This table comes from immunoSEQ multiplex PCR, and its TCRdb copy is limited to in-frame clones, with some not included. The sample shows some 270,000 clones, 85% to 95% of them seen only once. This TCR came from a man aged 35-49 years who had been exposed to COVID-19. Sequencing was performed on PBMCs or T cells enriched from blood (not recorded which). The V and J genes are TRBV5-1 and TRBJ2-3, with TRBD2 matching 11 bases. The CDR3 protein is CASSFQTSGMTDTQYF. The CDR3 bases are TGCGCCAGCAGCTTCCAGACTAGCGGGATGACCGATACGCAGTATTTT.